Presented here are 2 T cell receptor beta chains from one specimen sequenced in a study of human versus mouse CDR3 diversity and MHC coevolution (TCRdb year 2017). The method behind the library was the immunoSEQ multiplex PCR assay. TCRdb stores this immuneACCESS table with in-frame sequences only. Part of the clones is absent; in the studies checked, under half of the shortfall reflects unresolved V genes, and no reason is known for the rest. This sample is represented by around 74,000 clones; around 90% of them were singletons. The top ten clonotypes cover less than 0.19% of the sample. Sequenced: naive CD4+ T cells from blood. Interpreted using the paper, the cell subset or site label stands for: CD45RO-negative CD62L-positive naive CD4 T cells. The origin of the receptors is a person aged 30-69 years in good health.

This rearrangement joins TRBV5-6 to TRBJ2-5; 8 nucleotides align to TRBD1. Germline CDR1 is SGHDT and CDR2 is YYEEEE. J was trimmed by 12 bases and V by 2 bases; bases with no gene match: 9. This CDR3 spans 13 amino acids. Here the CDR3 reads CASSFQGAGFEYF. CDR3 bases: TGTGCCAGCAGCTTTCAGGGGGCTGGATTTGAGTACTTC.

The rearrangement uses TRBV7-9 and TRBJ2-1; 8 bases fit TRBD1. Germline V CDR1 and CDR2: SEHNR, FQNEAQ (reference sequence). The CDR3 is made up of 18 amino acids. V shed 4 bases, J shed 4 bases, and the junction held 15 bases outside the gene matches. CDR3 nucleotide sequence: TGTGCCAGCAGCTCACCGACCTTTGACAGGGGCGATTACAATGAGCAGTTCTTC. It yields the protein CASSSPTFDRGDYNEQFF.